The T cell receptor beta chain described here comes from a study of a mutant IDH1 vaccine in newly diagnosed glioma. With respect to this clone: The target antigen is unknown.

As to time point: week 47, end of study. Vaccine doses each comprised 300 ug of mutant IDH1 20-mer peptide, with topical imiquimod. Profiled with immunoSEQ multiplex PCR; TCRdb holds only in-frame clones, not every one. The sample lists fewer than 70,000 clones; over 80% were seen once. Germline CDR1 SGHNT, CDR2 YYREEE (reference sequence). The V end was cut by 3 bases, the J end by 7 bases, with 13 bases between. The CDR3 is 13 amino acids. Sequencing used PBMCs, obtained from a glioma patient whose treatment included an IDH1 peptide vaccine. J is TRBJ1-2 and V is TRBV5-4, with no clear D. This TCR came from a man aged 25-40 years with glioma. DNA of the CDR3: TGTGCCAGCAGCTATGGAACTGGAACTGGCTACACCTTC. Its translation: CASSYGTGTGYTF.